This is a list of T cell receptor beta chains from one sample in a study of T cells in Graves' hyperthyroidism and ophthalmopathy. TCRdb passed the multiplex PCR reads through MiXCR, listing each CDR3 protein once. The repertoire holds roughly 290,000 distinct CDR3 sequences, with about 15% as singletons. The specimen sequenced was blood. These receptors were taken from a woman between 55 and 75 years old with Graves' ophthalmopathy. Both conserved end residues are part of each CDR3. Fields, in order: clone size, D gene, V gene, CDR3 length, J gene, CDR3 protein, CDR3 DNA. The D gene is left open where the match is weak. Some rows mark clone size as missing; the rest say once, few, many or name a class of expanded clone.

abundance: many; d_gene: TRBD2; v_gene: TRBV7-9; len: 15; j_gene: TRBJ2-7; CDR3aa: CASSLIAGAGHEQYF; CDR3nt: TGTGCCAGCAGCTTAATAGCGGGAGCCGGACACGAGCAGTACTTC
abundance: many; d_gene: NA; v_gene: TRBV27; len: 13; j_gene: TRBJ2-7; CDR3aa: CASSLGKYYEQYF; CDR3nt: TGTGCCAGCAGTTTGGGCAAGTACTACGAGCAGTACTTC
abundance: NA; d_gene: NA; v_gene: TRBV3-1; len: 14; j_gene: TRBJ1-3; CDR3aa: CASSHNRDGNTIYF; CDR3nt: TGTGCCAGCAGCCACAACAGGGACGGAAACACCATATATTTT
abundance: NA; d_gene: NA; v_gene: TRBV9; len: 13; j_gene: TRBJ2-7; CDR3aa: CASSVELAGEQYF; CDR3nt: TGTGCCAGCAGCGTAGAGCTCGCGGGAGAGCAGTACTTC
abundance: few; d_gene: NA; v_gene: TRBV6-1; len: 12; j_gene: TRBJ2-4; CDR3aa: CASSERVNIQYF; CDR3nt: TGTGCCAGCAGTGAACGAGTAAACATTCAGTACTTC
abundance: many; d_gene: TRBD2; v_gene: TRBV5-6; len: 16; j_gene: TRBJ2-3; CDR3aa: CASSLVVAGPTDTQYF; CDR3nt: TGTGCCAGCAGCTTGGTGGTAGCGGGGCCCACAGATACGCAGTATTTT
abundance: few; d_gene: TRBD1; v_gene: TRBV5-1; len: 14; j_gene: TRBJ1-2; CDR3aa: CASSVGQGGYGYTF; CDR3nt: TGCGCCAGCAGCGTGGGACAGGGGGGCTATGGCTACACCTTC
abundance: many; d_gene: TRBD1; v_gene: TRBV6-1; len: 14; j_gene: TRBJ2-1; CDR3aa: CASSNGQGRNEQFF; CDR3nt: TGTGCCAGCAGTAACGGACAGGGTCGGAATGAGCAGTTCTTC
abundance: many; d_gene: NA; v_gene: TRBV19; len: 16; j_gene: TRBJ2-7; CDR3aa: CASRRTATLNSYEQYF; CDR3nt: TGTGCCAGTCGGAGGACAGCCACATTAAACTCCTACGAGCAGTACTTC
abundance: many; d_gene: NA; v_gene: TRBV2; len: 15; j_gene: TRBJ2-7; CDR3aa: CASRQRAYSSYEQYF; CDR3nt: TGTGCCAGCAGACAGAGGGCTTACAGCTCCTACGAGCAGTACTTC
abundance: NA; d_gene: TRBD2; v_gene: TRBV15; len: 16; j_gene: TRBJ2-1; CDR3aa: CATSRPGFAGGNGQFF; CDR3nt: TGTGCCACCAGCAGGCCAGGATTTGCGGGAGGGAATGGGCAGTTCTTC
abundance: many; d_gene: TRBD1; v_gene: TRBV4-1; len: 17; j_gene: TRBJ1-2; CDR3aa: CASSQDAPTGVIMGYTF; CDR3nt: TGCGCCAGCAGCCAAGATGCCCCGACAGGGGTTATAATGGGCTACACCTTC
abundance: NA; d_gene: TRBD2; v_gene: TRBV5-1; len: 14; j_gene: TRBJ2-3; CDR3aa: CASGPAGGTDTQYF; CDR3nt: TGCGCCAGCGGACCAGCGGGGGGTACAGATACGCAGTATTTT
abundance: many; d_gene: NA; v_gene: TRBV9; len: 14; j_gene: TRBJ2-5; CDR3aa: CASSLGTVQETQYF; CDR3nt: TGTGCCAGCAGTCTAGGGACGGTTCAAGAGACCCAGTACTTC
abundance: few; d_gene: NA; v_gene: TRBV28; len: 13; j_gene: TRBJ1-2; CDR3aa: CASSLDRRWGYTF; CDR3nt: TGTGCCAGCAGTTTAGACAGAAGATGGGGCTACACCTTC
abundance: few; d_gene: NA; v_gene: TRBV7-3; len: 14; j_gene: TRBJ2-2; CDR3aa: CASSLTRTTGELFF; CDR3nt: TGTGCCAGCAGCTTAACCCGAACCACCGGGGAGCTGTTTTTT
abundance: once; d_gene: TRBD1; v_gene: TRBV20-1; len: 16; j_gene: TRBJ1-6; CDR3aa: CSARAGTGVYNSPLHF; CDR3nt: TGCAGTGCTAGAGCCGGGACAGGGGTGTATAATTCACCCCTCCACTTT
abundance: many; d_gene: TRBD1; v_gene: TRBV20-1; len: 14; j_gene: TRBJ1-2; CDR3aa: CSARDRETGGGYTF; CDR3nt: TGCAGTGCTAGAGATCGTGAGACAGGGGGCGGCTACACCTTC
abundance: many; d_gene: TRBD1; v_gene: TRBV2; len: 14; j_gene: TRBJ1-5; CDR3aa: CASRTGFSDQPQHF; CDR3nt: TGTGCCAGCAGGACAGGGTTTAGCGATCAGCCCCAGCATTTT
abundance: many; d_gene: NA; v_gene: TRBV11-1; len: 13; j_gene: TRBJ2-5; CDR3aa: CASSQTGTRTQYF; CDR3nt: TGTGCCAGCAGCCAGACCGGTACGCGTACCCAGTACTTC
abundance: NA; d_gene: NA; v_gene: TRBV27; len: 15; j_gene: TRBJ1-5; CDR3aa: CASSFGREGNQPQHF; CDR3nt: TGTGCCAGCAGTTTCGGGCGGGAGGGGAATCAGCCCCAGCATTTT
abundance: many; d_gene: TRBD2; v_gene: TRBV5-1; len: 14; j_gene: TRBJ2-1; CDR3aa: CASSTGGTYNEQFF; CDR3nt: TGCGCCAGCAGTACGGGGGGGACCTACAATGAGCAGTTCTTC
abundance: NA; d_gene: NA; v_gene: TRBV6-5; len: 16; j_gene: TRBJ2-1; CDR3aa: CASSLGVGPNPNEQFF; CDR3nt: TGTGCCAGCAGCTTAGGAGTCGGTCCCAACCCCAATGAGCAGTTCTTC
abundance: NA; d_gene: NA; v_gene: TRBV9; len: 15; j_gene: TRBJ1-4; CDR3aa: CASSVGGVGNEKLFF; CDR3nt: TGTGCCAGCAGCGTAGGGGGAGTGGGAAATGAAAAACTGTTTTTT
abundance: NA; d_gene: NA; v_gene: TRBV28; len: 13; j_gene: TRBJ1-1; CDR3aa: CASSFKVNTEAFF; CDR3nt: TGTGCCAGCAGTTTTAAAGTGAACACTGAAGCTTTCTTT
abundance: few; d_gene: NA; v_gene: TRBV5-5; len: 14; j_gene: TRBJ1-2; CDR3aa: CASSSLAGDYGYTF; CDR3nt: TGTGCCAGCAGCTCCCTGGCGGGGGACTATGGCTACACCTTC
abundance: NA; d_gene: NA; v_gene: TRBV28; len: 12; j_gene: TRBJ2-3; CDR3aa: CASTSPLEPQYF; CDR3nt: TGTGCCAGCACCTCCCCGTTAGAGCCGCAGTATTTT
abundance: NA; d_gene: NA; v_gene: TRBV25-1; len: 16; j_gene: TRBJ1-6; CDR3aa: CASSEEATGDNSPLHF; CDR3nt: TGTGCCAGCAGTGAGGAAGCGACAGGTGATAATTCACCCCTCCACTTT
abundance: few; d_gene: NA; v_gene: TRBV14; len: 13; j_gene: TRBJ2-7; CDR3aa: CASSQARLGEQYF; CDR3nt: TGTGCCAGCAGCCAAGCCCGACTGGGGGAGCAGTACTTC
abundance: many; d_gene: TRBD1; v_gene: TRBV6-2/TRBV6-3; len: 13; j_gene: TRBJ2-7; CDR3aa: CASSRDRNYEQYF; CDR3nt: TGTGCCAGCAGCCGGGACAGGAACTACGAGCAGTACTTC
abundance: NA; d_gene: NA; v_gene: TRBV3-1; len: 11; j_gene: TRBJ2-3; CDR3aa: CASSMGDTQYF; CDR3nt: TGTGCCAGCTCAATGGGAGATACGCAGTATTTT
abundance: many; d_gene: NA; v_gene: TRBV12-5; len: 13; j_gene: TRBJ2-3; CDR3aa: CASGPQGADTQYF; CDR3nt: TGTGCTAGTGGTCCCCAGGGCGCAGATACGCAGTATTTT
abundance: NA; d_gene: TRBD1; v_gene: TRBV6-2/TRBV6-3; len: 17; j_gene: TRBJ1-5; CDR3aa: CASSSITGDYSNQPQHF; CDR3nt: TGTGCCAGCAGTTCGATTACAGGGGATTACAGCAATCAGCCCCAGCATTTT
abundance: NA; d_gene: TRBD1; v_gene: TRBV6-2/TRBV6-3; len: 14; j_gene: TRBJ1-2; CDR3aa: CASSYETGSYGYTF; CDR3nt: TGTGCCAGCAGTTACGAGACAGGGTCCTATGGCTACACCTTC
abundance: few; d_gene: TRBD1; v_gene: TRBV7-9; len: 15; j_gene: TRBJ2-7; CDR3aa: CASSPTGNILYEQYF; CDR3nt: TGTGCCAGCAGCCCGACAGGGAATATTCTCTACGAGCAGTACTTC
abundance: many; d_gene: TRBD1; v_gene: TRBV18; len: 17; j_gene: TRBJ2-3; CDR3aa: CASSPRPGQGGTDTQYF; CDR3nt: TGTGCCAGCTCACCACGTCCGGGACAGGGGGGCACAGATACGCAGTATTTT
abundance: NA; d_gene: NA; v_gene: TRBV5-4; len: 13; j_gene: TRBJ1-1; CDR3aa: CASSLREDTEAFF; CDR3nt: TGTGCCAGCAGCTTGCGGGAGGACACTGAAGCTTTCTTT
abundance: many; d_gene: TRBD1; v_gene: TRBV28; len: 15; j_gene: TRBJ2-3; CDR3aa: CASSWTGVSTDTQYF; CDR3nt: TGTGCCAGCAGTTGGACAGGGGTCAGCACAGATACGCAGTATTTT
abundance: few; d_gene: NA; v_gene: TRBV19; len: 19; j_gene: TRBJ1-1; CDR3aa: CASSHGVVLGRGTNTEAFF; CDR3nt: TGTGCCAGTAGTCATGGAGTAGTCCTCGGGAGGGGAACGAACACTGAAGCTTTCTTT
abundance: few; d_gene: NA; v_gene: TRBV20-1; len: 12; j_gene: TRBJ2-1; CDR3aa: CSASGFYNEQFF; CDR3nt: TGCAGTGCTAGCGGGTTTTACAATGAGCAGTTCTTC